The source of this T cell receptor beta chain is a study of cytomegalovirus exposure and HLA in healthy donors. Turning to the study itself: Within the Caucasian-associated ancestry cluster were roughly 81% of the roughly 400 genotyped donors. Study-level results: The classifier, whose performance was assessed in both the original and validation cohorts, reportedly diagnosed cytomegalovirus status with high specificity and sensitivity.

PCR employed 60 Vbeta and 13 Jbeta primers. The data were produced by immunoSEQ multiplex PCR, yet TCRdb's version contains in-frame clones alone and is incomplete. Of 40,000 or so clones listed, 70% to 80% are singletons. CDR3 length: 14 residues. Trimming at V came to 7 bases and at J to 5 bases, leaving 10 bases not matched to a gene. The germline V gene encodes CDR1 SQVTM and CDR2 ANQGSEA. Comment on this clone: The antigen is unknown.

The sequencing input was PBMCs. The sequence was obtained from a woman in her 30s in good health and CMV-seropositive. This chain connects TRBV29-1 to TRBJ2-5; TRBD1 matches at 10 bases. The CDR3 nucleotides read TGCAGCGCCGGGACAGGGGACTCCGGGGAGACCCAGTACTTC. Translating it yields CSAGTGDSGETQYF.